This T cell receptor (beta chain) was found in a study of T cell repertoires in cytomegalovirus infection. Study at large: CMV infection and matching HLA type were both indicated by public TCR beta signatures.

J gave up 6 bases and V 10 bases, and 5 bases lay outside the gene matches. CDR1 is SGHTA, CDR2 FQGNSA, per germline. The CDR3 consists of 12 residues. Each CDR3 protein gets one entry after TCRdb re-called the reads with MiXCR. Of approximately 630,000 distinct CDR3 sequences listed, approximately 25% are singletons. Study results and limitations: CMV-specific TCR beta clonotypes restricted by HLA-C were the ones dominating the ex vivo response. Cumulative frequency of public TCR beta families picked out carriers of CMV plus the relevant HLA.

This clonotype was observed many times. The antigen remains undetermined. Sequencing used CD8+ T cells from PBMCs. The clonotype comes from a human donor in good health (CMV status not recorded). Some clones in this sample may be carry-over from other donors' samples. This chain connects TRBV7-2 to TRBJ2-1, with 8 bases lining up with TRBD1. The CDR3 region is CAIRQGANEQFF. CDR3 DNA: TGTGCCATCAGGCAGGGGGCCAATGAGCAGTTCTTC.